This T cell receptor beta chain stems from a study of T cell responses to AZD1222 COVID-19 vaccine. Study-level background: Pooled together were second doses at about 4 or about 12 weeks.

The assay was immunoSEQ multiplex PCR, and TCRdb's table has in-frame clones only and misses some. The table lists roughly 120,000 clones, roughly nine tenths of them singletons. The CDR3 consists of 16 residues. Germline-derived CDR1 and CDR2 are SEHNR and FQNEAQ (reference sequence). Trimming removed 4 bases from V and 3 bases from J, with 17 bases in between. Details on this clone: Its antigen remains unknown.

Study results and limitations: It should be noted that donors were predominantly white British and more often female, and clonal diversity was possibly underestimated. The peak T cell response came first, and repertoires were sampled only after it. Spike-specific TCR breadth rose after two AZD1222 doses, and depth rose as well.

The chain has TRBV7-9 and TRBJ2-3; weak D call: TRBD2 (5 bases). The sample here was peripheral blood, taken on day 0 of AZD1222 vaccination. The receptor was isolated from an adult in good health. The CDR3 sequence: CASSSLPGMGTDTQYF. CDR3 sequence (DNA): TGTGCCAGCAGCTCCCTACCGGGAATGGGGACAGATACGCAGTATTTT.